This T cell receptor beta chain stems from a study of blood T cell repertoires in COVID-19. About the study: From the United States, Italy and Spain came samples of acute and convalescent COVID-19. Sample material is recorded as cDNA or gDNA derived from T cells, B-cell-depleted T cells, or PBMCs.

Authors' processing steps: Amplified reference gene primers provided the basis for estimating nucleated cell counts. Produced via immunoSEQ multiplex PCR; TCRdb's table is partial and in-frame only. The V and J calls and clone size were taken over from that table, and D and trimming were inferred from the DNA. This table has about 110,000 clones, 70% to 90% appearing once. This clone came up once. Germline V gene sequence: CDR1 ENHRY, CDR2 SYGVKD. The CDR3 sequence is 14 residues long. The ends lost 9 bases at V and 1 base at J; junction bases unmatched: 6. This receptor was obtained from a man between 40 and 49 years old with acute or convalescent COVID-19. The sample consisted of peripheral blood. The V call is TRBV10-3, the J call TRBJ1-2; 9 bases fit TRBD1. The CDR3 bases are TGTGCCATGGCCGGGACAGGGAATAACTATGGCTACACCTTC. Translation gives CAMAGTGNNYGYTF.